Presented here are 30 T cell receptor beta chains from one specimen sequenced in a study of PD-L1 blockade in urothelial cancer. Profiled with immunoSEQ multiplex PCR; TCRdb holds only in-frame clones, not every one. Of 45,000 to 60,000 clones in the sample, around nine tenths are singletons; the top ten hold around 8%. The sequences come from PBMCs, collected around atezolizumab (anti-PD-L1) treatment. Every receptor here comes from a man in his fifties or sixties with urothelial cancer.

The table lists this clone with a few counts. For the CDR3, the DNA is TGCGCCAGCAGCCTGATGTTAGTCGGGACAGGGAGTAGTGGCTACACCTTC. This sequence encodes CASSLMLVGTGSSGYTF. This rearrangement joins TRBV5-1 to TRBJ1-2; 9 nucleotides match TRBD1. Trimming cost V 4 bases and J 7 bases; bases outside gene matches: 17. The germline V gene has CDR1 SGHRS and CDR2 YFSETQ. The CDR3 extends over 17 amino acids. Full variable domain (remainder filled in from reference TRBV5-1 and TRBJ1-2): KAGVTQTPRYLIKTRGQQVTLSCSPISGHRSVSWYQQTPGQGLQFLFEYFSETQRNKGNFPGRFSGRQFSNSRSEMNVSTLELGDSALYLCASSLMLVGTGSSGYTFGSGTRLTVV.

The CDR3 nucleotides are TGTGCCAGCAGCACAGGGAGAGGCTATGGCTACACCTTC. Amino acid sequence: CASSTGRGYGYTF. The rearrangement joins TRBV7-9 to TRBJ1-2; possible D gene TRBD1, 6 bases. Trimming left V 5 bases short and J 4 bases short, with 11 bases between. Looked up from germline, CDR1 is SEHNR and CDR2 is FQNEAQ (reference sequence). The CDR3 loop spans 13 amino acids.

This clone has just one count. The chain joins TRBV19 to TRBJ2-3, with TRBD2 matching over 14 bases. CDR1 is LNHDA, CDR2 SQIVND, per germline (reference sequence). This CDR3 spans 15 amino acids. With 4 bases clipped from V and 5 bases from J, the junction kept 2 bases outside the gene matches. CDR3 protein: CASSRLAGGVDTQYF. As DNA, the CDR3 is TGTGCCAGTAGTAGACTAGCGGGGGGGGTAGATACGCAGTATTTT.

This clone was seen just once. The chain employs TRBV6-4 and TRBJ2-3; the match to TRBD2 covers 10 bases. CDR3 size: 14 residues. Germline CDR1 reads MRHNA; CDR2 reads SNTAGT. V lost 5 bases and J lost 1; bases outside the gene matches: 0. CDR3 region: CASSLAGGTDTQYF. Here the CDR3 DNA reads TGTGCCAGCAGTCTAGCGGGGGGCACAGATACGCAGTATTTT.

The rearrangement joins TRBV4-3 to TRBJ1-2, with 7 bases that match TRBD1. V shed 2 bases and J 2 bases; nucleotides not matched to a gene: 2. Per the germline V gene, CDR1 is LGHNA and CDR2 is YSLEER. This CDR3 is 14 amino acids long. CDR3 coding DNA: TGCGCCAGCAGCCAAATGGGACAGAACTATGGCTACACCTTC. Translated: CASSQMGQNYGYTF.

The chain combines TRBV25-1 with TRBJ1-2, with 7 bases fitting TRBD1. The CDR3 has 14 residues. Germline V gene sequence: CDR1 MGHDK, CDR2 SYGVNS. V dropped 5 bases and J dropped 4; count of bases not matched to a gene: 7. The CDR3 protein is CASSLDRFGYGYTF. The CDR3, as DNA: TGTGCCAGCAGTCTGGACAGGTTTGGCTATGGCTACACCTTC.

The gene calls are TRBV21-1 and TRBJ2-6; TRBD1 reflects the table's D call only, with no check against the DNA. TRBV21-1 is a pseudogene segment. CDR3 length: 18 residues. In DNA, the CDR3 is TGTGCCAGCAGCAAAGAAACAGGGGGGACCTCTGGGGCCAACGTCCTGACTTTC. Encoded protein: CASSKETGGTSGANVLTF.

The genes are TRBV5-1 and TRBJ2-3, with D perhaps TRBD2 (5 bases). Trimming took off 0 bases at V and 0 bases at J, with 8 bases between the two ends. This CDR3 comprises 15 residues. Germline loops: CDR1 SGHRS, CDR2 YFSETQ. As DNA, the CDR3 is TGCGCCAGCAGCTTGGTCCCGGGGAGCACAGATACGCAGTATTTT. Its protein is CASSLVPGSTDTQYF.

V and J are TRBV30 and TRBJ1-1, with a tentative D call TRBD1 (6 bases). V gave up 5 bases and J gave up 3 bases, with 13 bases separating them. The CDR3 has 13 amino acids. Germline V gene data show CDR1 as GTSNPN and CDR2 as SVGIG (reference sequence). CDR3 in amino acids: CAWDPGGDTEAFF. Here the CDR3 DNA reads TGTGCCTGGGATCCGGGGGGCGACACTGAAGCTTTCTTT.

The chain links TRBV7-9 to TRBJ2-5; a weak D match, TRBD1 (6 bases). Germline V lookup: CDR1 SEHNR, CDR2 FQNEAQ (reference sequence). The CDR3 spans 14 residues. V lost 3 bases and J 5 bases, leaving 13 bases between the germline ends. The CDR3 nucleotides read TGTGCCAGCAGCTTCGGACAGAGGTTGGAGACCCAGTACTTC. Translated: CASSFGQRLETQYF.

This chain connects TRBV7-8 to TRBJ2-7; 9 bases line up with TRBD2. There are 14 residues in the CDR3. Trimming at V came to 5 bases and at J to 3 bases, leaving 5 bases not matched to a gene. Germline-derived CDR1 and CDR2 are SGHVS and FQNEAQ. The CDR3 DNA is TGTGCCAGCAGCGCGGGGGGGGCTGACTACGAGCAGTACTTC. It encodes CASSAGGADYEQYF.

The chain carries TRBV5-4 and TRBJ2-3, with TRBD2 identical over 12 bases. This CDR3 is 16 amino acids long. V gave up 4 bases and J gave up 2 bases; unmatched junction bases: 5. Germline values: CDR1 SGHNT, CDR2 YYREEE (reference sequence). The DNA for the CDR3 is TGTGCCAGCAGCCTCAGACTAGCGGGGGCCACAGATACGCAGTATTTT. Protein product: CASSLRLAGATDTQYF.

The chain carries TRBV6-6 and TRBJ1-4, with unresolved D. CDR1 and CDR2 (germline): MNHNY, SVGAGI (reference sequence). Trimming cost V 2 bases and J 5 bases, with 9 bases left between them. The CDR3 spans 14 residues. The CDR3 here is CASSYPGYNEKLFF. As DNA, the CDR3 is TGTGCCAGCAGTTACCCGGGATACAATGAAAAACTGTTTTTT.

The V call is TRBV5-6, the J call TRBJ2-3, with D perhaps TRBD2 (7 bases). The CDR3 sequence is 15 residues long. Germline CDR1 and CDR2: SGHDT and YYEEEE. Trimming removed 1 base from V and 4 bases from J, with 13 bases in between. The CDR3 is CASSLRGARSDTQYF. CDR3 sequence (DNA): TGTGCCAGCAGCTTGCGGGGGGCGCGATCAGATACGCAGTATTTT. Filled out from reference TRBV5-6 and TRBJ2-3, the complete variable domain reads DAGVTQSPTHLIKTRGQQVTLRCSPKSGHDTVSWYQQALGQGPQFIFQYYEEEERQRGNFPDRFSGHQFPNYSSELNVNALLLGDSALYLCASSLRGARSDTQYFGPGTRLTVL.

Notes on this clone: One junction end disagrees with the germline gene, perhaps due to a read error. The rearrangement uses TRBV7-7 and TRBJ2-3, with TRBD1 matching over 10 bases. From germline, CDR1 is SSHAT and CDR2 FNYEAQ (reference sequence). The CDR3 covers 17 residues. CDR3 sequence (DNA): TGTGCTAGCAGCGAGGCGGGACAGGGGTTGAGAACAGATACGCAGTATTTT. Translation: CASSEAGQGLRTDTQYF.

This sequence joins TRBV29-1 and TRBJ2-3; 7 bases fit TRBD2. From germline, CDR1 is SQVTM and CDR2 ANQGSEA. Trimming removed 4 bases from V and 0 bases from J; junction bases left unmatched: 4. The CDR3 covers 14 residues. The CDR3 DNA sequence: TGCAGCGTTGTACGGGGGGATAGCACAGATACGCAGTATTTT. Its protein is CSVVRGDSTDTQYF.

This chain uses TRBV9 with TRBJ1-1; maybe TRBD1 (5 bases). The CDR3 is made up of 13 amino acids. V was cut by 4 bases and J by 0 bases, with 7 bases left in between. Per the germline V gene, CDR1 is SGDLS and CDR2 is YYNGEE. The CDR3 sequence: CASSQGLNTEAFF. DNA for the CDR3: TGTGCCAGCAGCCAGGGCCTGAACACTGAAGCTTTCTTT.

This clone was observed a few times. CDR3 coding DNA: TGCAGCGTTGAAGATCGAGGGGGCCTGGGCTATGAGCAGTTCTTC. It translates to CSVEDRGGLGYEQFF. J is TRBJ2-1 and V is TRBV29-1, with TRBD1 matching 7 bases. Germline loops: CDR1 SQVTM, CDR2 ANQGSEA. The length of the CDR3 is 15 residues. V lost 0 bases and J lost 8; bases outside the gene matches: 10.

The rearrangement uses TRBV7-9 and TRBJ1-2; no clear D gene. The CDR3 has 12 residues. CDR1 and CDR2 (germline): SEHNR, FQNEAQ (reference sequence). The V gene lost 2 bases and the J gene lost 8 bases, with 9 bases spanning the gap. The CDR3 nucleotides are TGTGCCAGCAGCTTATCTCCGCGGGGCTACACCTTC. This sequence encodes CASSLSPRGYTF.

DNA for the CDR3: TGTGCCAGCAGCCCAGGCATGGTGCTCTATGGCTACACCTTC. It translates to CASSPGMVLYGYTF. The rearrangement uses TRBV7-3 and TRBJ1-2; D not certain. The V end was cut by 5 bases, the J end by 4 bases, with 14 bases between. The length of the CDR3 is 14 residues. The V gene's germline CDR1 is SGHTA and CDR2 FQGTGA.

J is TRBJ1-6 and V is TRBV5-8; D possibly corresponds to TRBD1 (5 bases). The CDR3 consists of 15 residues. V lost 0 bases and J lost 9, with 13 bases in between. Germline V gene sequence: CDR1 SGHTS, CDR2 YDEGEE. This CDR3 is CASSLVQGSGSPLHF. For the CDR3, the DNA is TGTGCCAGCAGCTTGGTTCAGGGATCGGGTTCACCCCTCCACTTT.

J is TRBJ2-7 and V is TRBV5-1; no reliable D call. CDR1 is SGHRS and CDR2 is YFSETQ in the germline V gene. The CDR3 contains 13 residues. Trimming shortened V by 0 bases and J by 4 bases, and 8 bases separated the two germline ends. The CDR3 spells CASSLGGRYEQYF. The DNA for the CDR3 is TGCGCCAGCAGCTTGGGTGGCAGATACGAGCAGTACTTC. Combining the CDR3 with reference TRBV5-1 and TRBJ2-7 gives the whole variable domain KAGVTQTPRYLIKTRGQQVTLSCSPISGHRSVSWYQQTPGQGLQFLFEYFSETQRNKGNFPGRFSGRQFSNSRSEMNVSTLELGDSALYLCASSLGGRYEQYFGPGTRLTVT.

The genes are TRBV7-2 and TRBJ1-5; no clear D gene. Trimming removed 5 bases from V and 2 bases from J, with 13 bases in between. Germline CDR1 reads SGHTA; CDR2 reads FQGNSA. This CDR3 has 15 amino acids. The CDR3 protein is CASSIRGVGNQPQHF. In DNA, the CDR3 is TGTGCCAGCAGCATCCGAGGTGTGGGCAATCAGCCCCAGCATTTT.

The rearrangement uses TRBV7-6 and TRBJ2-7, with a tentative D call TRBD2 (6 bases). This CDR3 comprises 14 residues. Germline CDR1 is SGHVS and CDR2 is FNYEAQ. The germline V and J ends were trimmed by 5 bases and 3 bases, with 14 bases remaining between them. The CDR3 region is CASSPTPTSYEQYF. The CDR3 DNA reads TGTGCCAGCAGCCCTACCCCGACTAGCTACGAGCAGTACTTC. Looking up the rest from reference TRBV7-6 and TRBJ2-7 gives the full variable domain: GAGVSQSPRYKVTKRGQDVALRCDPISGHVSLYWYRQALGQGPEFLTYFNYEAQQDKSGLPNDRFSAERPEGSISTLTIQRTEQRDSAMYRCASSPTPTSYEQYFGPGTRLTVT.

V and J are TRBV10-3 and TRBJ2-7; maybe TRBD2 (6 bases). Germline V lookup: CDR1 ENHRY, CDR2 SYGVKD. The CDR3 contains 12 residues. V was shortened by 11 bases and J by 2 bases, with 13 bases between the two germline ends. As DNA, the CDR3 is TGTGCCGTAGGGACTGGGACCTACGAGCAGTACTTC. Translated, it gives CAVGTGTYEQYF.

This rearrangement joins TRBV4-1 to TRBJ1-3; 7 bases fit TRBD1. V lost 3 bases and J lost 7; bases outside the gene matches: 15. CDR1 MGHRA and CDR2 YSYEKL come from the germline V gene. The CDR3 is made up of 17 amino acids. DNA of the CDR3: TGCGCCAGCAGCCAGCCCCCCACAAGACAGGGATCGAACACCATATATTTT. Residues: CASSQPPTRQGSNTIYF.

The rearrangement links TRBV29-1 to TRBJ2-3, with 11 bases aligning to TRBD2. V dropped 4 bases and J dropped 6; count of bases not matched to a gene: 9. This CDR3 has 15 amino acids. Germline V CDR1 and CDR2: SQVTM, ANQGSEA. CDR3 residues: CSVVSGGAMLDTQYF. Here the CDR3 DNA reads TGCAGCGTTGTTAGCGGGGGGGCTATGTTGGATACGCAGTATTTT.

This clone was detected only a few times. The V and J genes are TRBV5-8 and TRBJ2-4; D remains unclear. Germline values: CDR1 SGHTS, CDR2 YDEGEE. The germline V and J ends were trimmed by 5 bases and 0 bases, with 12 bases remaining between them. The CDR3 runs to 15 residues. The CDR3 DNA reads as TGTGCCAGCAGGGATACAGCCCTAGCCAAAAACATTCAGTACTTC. Amino acid sequence: CASRDTALAKNIQYF.

The rearrangement uses TRBV7-2 and TRBJ2-1; D perhaps matches TRBD2 (6 bases). Trimming cost V 8 bases and J 0 bases, with 11 bases left between them. Germline CDR1 and CDR2: SGHTA and FQGNSA. This CDR3 has 14 amino acids. The CDR3 spells CASGAGNSYNEQFF. CDR3 sequence (DNA): TGTGCCAGCGGGGCGGGGAACTCCTACAATGAGCAGTTCTTC.

This chain joins TRBV9 and TRBJ2-2; a possible D gene is TRBD2 (6 bases). Germline loops: CDR1 SGDLS, CDR2 YYNGEE. This CDR3 is built from 15 residues. Trimming shortened V by 4 bases and J by 0 bases, and 10 bases separated the two germline ends. Written as DNA, the CDR3 is TGTGCCAGCAGCCCCCGACTAGCGAACACCGGGGAGCTGTTTTTT. Translated: CASSPRLANTGELFF.